The 7 T cell receptor beta chains listed next were all sequenced from one sample in a study of shared clonotypes between healthy human individuals. TCRdb's table, derived via immunoSEQ multiplex PCR, lists solely in-frame clones and lacks some. The repertoire holds just over 2,000,000 clones, with 90% to 95% as singletons. Sequencing was carried out using naive CD4+ T cells sorted from blood. Subset here: CD45RA+ positively selected. The receptors come from a man aged 18-30 years in good health.

The chain employs TRBV6-5 and TRBJ1-2, with a tentative D call TRBD1 (6 bases). CDR1 MNHEY and CDR2 SVGAGI come from the germline V gene. There are 14 residues in the CDR3. Trimming stripped 2 bases from V and 4 bases from J, with 11 bases between. DNA of the CDR3: TGTGCCAGCAGTTACATGGGGGGCAGCTATGGCTACACCTTC. It yields the protein CASSYMGGSYGYTF.

V is TRBV6-6 and J is TRBJ1-1; TRBD1 might be the D (6 bases). The CDR3 extends over 13 amino acids. The ends were cut back, 7 bases at V and 0 bases at J, with 9 bases in the middle. Germline lookup yields CDR1 MNHNY and CDR2 SVGAGI (reference sequence). The CDR3: CASTGGMNTEAFF. CDR3 DNA: TGTGCCAGCACCGGGGGCATGAACACTGAAGCTTTCTTT.

The rearrangement uses TRBV25-1 and TRBJ1-2; no clear D gene. CDR3 length equals 15 residues. V was trimmed by 3 bases and J by 4 bases, leaving 15 bases between them. Per germline, CDR1 MGHDK and CDR2 SYGVNS. The CDR3 DNA sequence: TGTGCCAGCAGTGACCTTCGGACGGTGGGCTATGGCTACACCTTC. It codes for CASSDLRTVGYGYTF.

The chain uses TRBV27 and TRBJ2-3, with a weak D call TRBD2 (7 bases). V was pared by 6 bases and J by 6 bases, with 19 bases between. There are 15 residues in the CDR3. Germline V gene sequence: CDR1 MNHEY, CDR2 SMNVEV (reference sequence). In DNA, the CDR3 is TGTGCCAGCAGCCTCCTCCCACAGGGAGGGGATACGCAGTATTTT. Amino acids: CASSLLPQGGDTQYF.

The CDR3 DNA follows: TGTGCCAGCAGGACCTCGGACGGGAATAGCAATCAGCCCCAGCATTTT. Encoded protein: CASRTSDGNSNQPQHF. V gene TRBV6-6 combines with J gene TRBJ1-5; D gene ambiguous. The germline V and J ends were trimmed by 6 bases and 0 bases, with 15 bases remaining between them. The CDR3 covers 16 residues. Germline CDR1 and CDR2: MNHNY and SVGAGI (reference sequence).

The rearrangement links TRBV29-1 to TRBJ2-2; D is undetermined. This CDR3 region has 12 residues. Germline V CDR1 and CDR2: SQVTM, ANQGSEA. V lost 5 bases and J 6 bases, leaving 10 bases between the germline ends. CDR3: CSVLLLPGELFF. CDR3 sequence (DNA): TGCAGCGTTCTCCTATTGCCCGGGGAGCTGTTTTTT.

The chain is built from TRBV29-1 and TRBJ1-1; D gene unclear. This CDR3 region has 14 residues. The germline gives CDR1 SQVTM, CDR2 ANQGSEA. V gave up 1 base and J gave up 4 bases, with 13 bases separating them. CDR3 bases: TGCAGCGTTGAAGTCCCGGGGTCGGTCACTGAAGCTTTCTTT. It codes for CSVEVPGSVTEAFF.